This entry concerns a single T cell receptor beta chain. The data originate from a study of blood T cell repertoires in COVID-19. As for the study in general: PBMCs, B-cell-depleted T cells, or T cells provided the cDNA or gDNA that made up the material.

TCRdb keeps only in-frame clones here, not all; method: immunoSEQ multiplex PCR. The table records some 290,000 clones, 90% to 95% of them present only once. The material sequenced was PBMCs or T cells enriched from blood (not recorded which). The receptor was isolated from a woman between 25 and 40 years old who had been exposed to COVID-19.

The CDR3 DNA is TGTGCCAGCAGTGACTCAGCCGCGTGGCGGGGGGCCCACGAGACCCAGTACTTC. This sequence encodes CASSDSAAWRGAHETQYF. The chain joins TRBV6-4 to TRBJ2-5; TRBD2 matches 8 bases. V trimming: 0 bases; J trimming: 5 bases; junction bases outside the gene matches: 14. CDR1 and CDR2 from the germline V gene are MRHNA and SNTAGT. The CDR3 totals 18 residues.